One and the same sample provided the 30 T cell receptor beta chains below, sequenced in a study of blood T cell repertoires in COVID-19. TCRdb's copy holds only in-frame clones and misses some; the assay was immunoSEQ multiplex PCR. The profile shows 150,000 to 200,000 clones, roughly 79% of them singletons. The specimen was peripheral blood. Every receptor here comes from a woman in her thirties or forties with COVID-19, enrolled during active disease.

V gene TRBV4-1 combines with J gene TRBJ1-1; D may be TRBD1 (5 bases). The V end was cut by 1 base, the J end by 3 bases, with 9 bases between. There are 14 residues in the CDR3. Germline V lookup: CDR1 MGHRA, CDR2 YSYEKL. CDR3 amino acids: CASSQVGRDTEAFF. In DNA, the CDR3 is TGCGCCAGCAGCCAAGTGGGGCGCGACACTGAAGCTTTCTTT.

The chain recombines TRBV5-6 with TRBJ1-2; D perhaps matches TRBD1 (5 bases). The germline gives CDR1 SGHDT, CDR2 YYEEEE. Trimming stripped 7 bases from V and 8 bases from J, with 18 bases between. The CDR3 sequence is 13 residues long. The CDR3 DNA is TGTGCCAGCCGGAGCCAGGGATCGGGCGGCTACACCTTC. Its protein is CASRSQGSGGYTF.

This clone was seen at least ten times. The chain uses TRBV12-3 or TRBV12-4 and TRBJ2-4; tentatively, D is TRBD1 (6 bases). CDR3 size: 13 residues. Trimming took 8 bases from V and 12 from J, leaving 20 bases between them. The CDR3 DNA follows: TGTGCCAGCTCCCCAGGGGCGGGCCGGCATCAGTACTTC. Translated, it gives CASSPGAGRHQYF.

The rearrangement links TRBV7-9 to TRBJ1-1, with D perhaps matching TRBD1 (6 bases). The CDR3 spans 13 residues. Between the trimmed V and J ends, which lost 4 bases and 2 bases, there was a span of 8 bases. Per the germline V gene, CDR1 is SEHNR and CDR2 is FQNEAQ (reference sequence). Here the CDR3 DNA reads TGTGCCAGCAGCTACAGGGCCAACACTGAAGCTTTCTTT. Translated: CASSYRANTEAFF.

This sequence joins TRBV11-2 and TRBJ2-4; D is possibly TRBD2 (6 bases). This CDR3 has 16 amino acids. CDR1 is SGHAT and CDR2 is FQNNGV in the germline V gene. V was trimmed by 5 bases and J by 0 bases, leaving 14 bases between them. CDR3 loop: CASSPSAGLAKNIQYF. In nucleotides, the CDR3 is TGTGCCAGCAGCCCTAGCGCTGGATTAGCCAAAAACATTCAGTACTTC.

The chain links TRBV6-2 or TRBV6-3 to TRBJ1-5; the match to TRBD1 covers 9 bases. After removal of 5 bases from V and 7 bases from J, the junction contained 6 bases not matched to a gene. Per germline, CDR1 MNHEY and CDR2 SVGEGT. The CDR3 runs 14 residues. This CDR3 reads CASSPNRGLQPQHF. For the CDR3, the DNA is TGTGCCAGCAGTCCCAACAGGGGGCTACAGCCCCAGCATTTT.

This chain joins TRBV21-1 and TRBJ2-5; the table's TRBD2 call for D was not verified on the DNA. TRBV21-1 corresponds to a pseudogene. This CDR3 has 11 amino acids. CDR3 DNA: TGTGCCAGCCGGACCGGGAAGACCCAGTACTTC. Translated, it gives CASRTGKTQYF.

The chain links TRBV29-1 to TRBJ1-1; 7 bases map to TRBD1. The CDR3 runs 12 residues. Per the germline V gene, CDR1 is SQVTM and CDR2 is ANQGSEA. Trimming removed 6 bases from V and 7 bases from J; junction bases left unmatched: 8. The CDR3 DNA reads TGCAGCGTCCGAACCGACAGGGATGAAGCTTTCTTT. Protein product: CSVRTDRDEAFF. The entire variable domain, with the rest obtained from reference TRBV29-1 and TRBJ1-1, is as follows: SAVISQKPSRDICQRGTSLTIQCQVDSQVTMMFWYRQQPGQSLTLIATANQGSEATYESGFVIDKFPISRPNLTFSTLTVSNMSPEDSSIYLCSVRTDRDEAFFGQGTRLTVV.

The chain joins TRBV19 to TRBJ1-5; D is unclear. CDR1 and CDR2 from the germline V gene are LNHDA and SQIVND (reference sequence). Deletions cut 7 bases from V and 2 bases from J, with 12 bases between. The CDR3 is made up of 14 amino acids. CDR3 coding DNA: TGTGCCAGTAACCTACAAGGAGGCAATCAGCCCCAGCATTTT. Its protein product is CASNLQGGNQPQHF.

For the CDR3, the DNA is TGTGCCAGCAGCACCAGGGTCACTGGGGCCAACGTCCTGACTTTC. Its translation is CASSTRVTGANVLTF. The chain employs TRBV7-9 and TRBJ2-6; D is possibly TRBD1 (5 bases). Trimming removed 5 bases from V and 2 bases from J, with 10 bases in between. The germline CDR1 and CDR2 sequences are SEHNR and FQNEAQ (reference sequence). CDR3 length: 15 amino acids.

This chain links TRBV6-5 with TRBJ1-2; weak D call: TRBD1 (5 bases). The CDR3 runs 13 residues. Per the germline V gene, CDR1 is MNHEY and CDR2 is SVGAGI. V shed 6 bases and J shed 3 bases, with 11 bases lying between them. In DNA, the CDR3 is TGTGCCAGCAGACAGGTCTCGGACTATGGCTACACCTTC. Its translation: CASRQVSDYGYTF.

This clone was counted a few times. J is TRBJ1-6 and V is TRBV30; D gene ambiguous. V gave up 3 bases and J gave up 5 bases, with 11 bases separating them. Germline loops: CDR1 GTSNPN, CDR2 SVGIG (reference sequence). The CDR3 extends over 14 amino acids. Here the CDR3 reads CAWSGVSNNSPLHF. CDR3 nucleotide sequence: TGTGCCTGGAGCGGGGTTTCTAATAATTCACCCCTCCACTTT.

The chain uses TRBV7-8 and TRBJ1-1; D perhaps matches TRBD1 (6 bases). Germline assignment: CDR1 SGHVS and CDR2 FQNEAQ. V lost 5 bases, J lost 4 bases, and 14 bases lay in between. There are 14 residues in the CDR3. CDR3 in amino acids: CASSDQQGRTEAFF. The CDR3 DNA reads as TGTGCCAGCAGCGATCAACAGGGTCGCACTGAAGCTTTCTTT.

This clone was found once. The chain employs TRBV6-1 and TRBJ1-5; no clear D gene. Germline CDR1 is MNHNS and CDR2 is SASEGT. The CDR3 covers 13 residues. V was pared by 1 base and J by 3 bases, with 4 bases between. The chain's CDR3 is CASSEGYNQPQHF. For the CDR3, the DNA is TGTGCCAGCAGTGAAGGCTACAATCAGCCCCAGCATTTT.

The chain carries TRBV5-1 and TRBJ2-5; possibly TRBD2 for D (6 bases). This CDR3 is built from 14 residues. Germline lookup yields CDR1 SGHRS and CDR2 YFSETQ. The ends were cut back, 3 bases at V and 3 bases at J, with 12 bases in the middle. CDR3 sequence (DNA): TGCGCCAGCAGCTCTGGACCGGGAGAAGAGACCCAGTACTTC. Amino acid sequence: CASSSGPGEETQYF.

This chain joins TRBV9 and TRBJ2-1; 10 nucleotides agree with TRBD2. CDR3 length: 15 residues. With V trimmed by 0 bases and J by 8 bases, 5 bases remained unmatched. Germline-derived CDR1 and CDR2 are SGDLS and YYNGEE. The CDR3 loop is CASSVALAGEYEQFF. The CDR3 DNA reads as TGTGCCAGCAGCGTAGCCCTAGCGGGAGAATATGAGCAGTTCTTC.

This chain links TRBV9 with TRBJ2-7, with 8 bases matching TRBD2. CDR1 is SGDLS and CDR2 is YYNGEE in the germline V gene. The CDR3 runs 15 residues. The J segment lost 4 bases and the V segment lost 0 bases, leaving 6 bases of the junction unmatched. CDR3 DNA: TGTGCCAGCAGCGTAGCAGGGAGCGGGAGATACGAGCAGTACTTC. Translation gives CASSVAGSGRYEQYF.

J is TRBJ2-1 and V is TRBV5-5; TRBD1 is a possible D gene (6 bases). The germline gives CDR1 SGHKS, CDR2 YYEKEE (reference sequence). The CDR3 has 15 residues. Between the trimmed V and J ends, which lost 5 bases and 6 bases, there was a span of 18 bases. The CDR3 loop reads CASSRDIPGSNEQFF. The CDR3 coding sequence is TGTGCCAGCAGTAGGGACATTCCGGGGTCCAATGAGCAGTTCTTC.

This CDR3 reads CASNHRGLGNTIYF. In DNA, the CDR3 is TGTGCCAGTAACCACAGGGGCCTCGGAAACACCATATATTTT. The chain combines TRBV6-5 with TRBJ1-3; 7 nucleotides align to TRBD1. The CDR3 has 14 residues. The germline gives CDR1 MNHEY, CDR2 SVGAGI. V gave up 9 bases and J gave up 4 bases; unmatched junction bases: 9.

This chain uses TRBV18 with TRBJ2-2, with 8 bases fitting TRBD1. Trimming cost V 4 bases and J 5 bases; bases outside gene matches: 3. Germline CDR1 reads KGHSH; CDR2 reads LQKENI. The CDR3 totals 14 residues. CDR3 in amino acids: CASSLDRATGELFF. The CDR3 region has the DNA TGTGCCAGCTCACTGGACAGGGCGACCGGGGAGCTGTTTTTT. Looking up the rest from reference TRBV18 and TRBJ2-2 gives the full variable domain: NAGVMQNPRHLVRRRGQEARLRCSPMKGHSHVYWYRQLPEEGLKFMVYLQKENIIDESGMPKERFSAEFPKEGPSILRIQQVVRGDSAAYFCASSLDRATGELFFGEGSRLTVL.

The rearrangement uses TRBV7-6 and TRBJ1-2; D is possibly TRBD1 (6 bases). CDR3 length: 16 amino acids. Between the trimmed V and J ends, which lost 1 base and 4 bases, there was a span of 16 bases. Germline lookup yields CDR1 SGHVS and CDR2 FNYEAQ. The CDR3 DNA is TGTGCCAGCAGCTTAGAATCAGGGGCTGGTTTCTATGGCTACACCTTC. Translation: CASSLESGAGFYGYTF.

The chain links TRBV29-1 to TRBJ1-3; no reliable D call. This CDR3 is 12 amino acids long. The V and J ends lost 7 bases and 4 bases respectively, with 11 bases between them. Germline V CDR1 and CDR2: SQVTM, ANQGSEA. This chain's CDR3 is CSARLEGNTIYF. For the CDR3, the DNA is TGCAGCGCCCGGCTGGAGGGAAACACCATATATTTT.

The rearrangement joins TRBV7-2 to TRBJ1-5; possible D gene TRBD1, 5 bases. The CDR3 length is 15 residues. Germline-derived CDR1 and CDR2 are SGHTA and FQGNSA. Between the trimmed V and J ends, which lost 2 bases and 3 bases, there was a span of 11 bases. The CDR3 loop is CASSLSPGNNQPQHF. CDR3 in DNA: TGTGCCAGCAGCTTATCGCCAGGGAACAATCAGCCCCAGCATTTT.

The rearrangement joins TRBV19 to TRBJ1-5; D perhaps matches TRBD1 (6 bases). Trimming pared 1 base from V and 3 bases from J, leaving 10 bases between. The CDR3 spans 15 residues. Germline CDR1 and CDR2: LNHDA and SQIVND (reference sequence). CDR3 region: CASSIGSGANQPQHF. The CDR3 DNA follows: TGTGCCAGTAGTATAGGCTCAGGGGCCAATCAGCCCCAGCATTTT.

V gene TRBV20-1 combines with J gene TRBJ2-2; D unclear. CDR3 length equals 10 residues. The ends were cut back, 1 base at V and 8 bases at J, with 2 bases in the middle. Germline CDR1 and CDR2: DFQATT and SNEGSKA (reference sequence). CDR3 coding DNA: TGCAGTGCTAGAGCTGGGGAGCTGTTTTTT. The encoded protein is CSARAGELFF.

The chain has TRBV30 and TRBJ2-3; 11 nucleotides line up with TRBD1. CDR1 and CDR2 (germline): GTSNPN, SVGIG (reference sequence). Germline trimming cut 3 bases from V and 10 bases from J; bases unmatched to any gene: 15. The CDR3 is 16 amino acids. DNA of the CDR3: TGTGCCTGGAGAACTCCTCCGGGACAGGGGGTTATTGCGCAGTATTTT. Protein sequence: CAWRTPPGQGVIAQYF. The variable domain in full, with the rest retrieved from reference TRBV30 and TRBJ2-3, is SQTIHQWPATLVQPVGSPLSLECTVEGTSNPNLYWYRQAAGRGLQLLFYSVGIGQISSEVPQNLSASRPQDRQFILSSKKLLLSDSGFYLCAWRTPPGQGVIAQYFGPGTRLTVL.

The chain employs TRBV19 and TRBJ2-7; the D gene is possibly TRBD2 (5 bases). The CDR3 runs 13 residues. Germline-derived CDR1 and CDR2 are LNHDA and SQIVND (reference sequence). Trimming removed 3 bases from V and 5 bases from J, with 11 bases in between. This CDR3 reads CASSIIPGNEQYF. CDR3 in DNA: TGTGCCAGTAGTATTATACCGGGAAACGAGCAGTACTTC.

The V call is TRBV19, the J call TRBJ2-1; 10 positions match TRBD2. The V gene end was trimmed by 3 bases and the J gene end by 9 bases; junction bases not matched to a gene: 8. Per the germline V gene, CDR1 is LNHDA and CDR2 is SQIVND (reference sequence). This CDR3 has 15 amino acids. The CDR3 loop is CASSIGLAGVSEQFF. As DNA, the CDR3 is TGTGCCAGTAGTATCGGGCTAGCGGGAGTGTCTGAGCAGTTCTTC.

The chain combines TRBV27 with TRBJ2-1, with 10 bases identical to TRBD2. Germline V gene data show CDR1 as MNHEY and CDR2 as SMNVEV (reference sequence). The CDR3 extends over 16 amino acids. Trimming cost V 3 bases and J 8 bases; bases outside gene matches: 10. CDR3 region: CASSLGSLAGLDEQFF. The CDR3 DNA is TGTGCCAGCAGTTTGGGGTCACTAGCGGGACTGGATGAGCAGTTCTTC.

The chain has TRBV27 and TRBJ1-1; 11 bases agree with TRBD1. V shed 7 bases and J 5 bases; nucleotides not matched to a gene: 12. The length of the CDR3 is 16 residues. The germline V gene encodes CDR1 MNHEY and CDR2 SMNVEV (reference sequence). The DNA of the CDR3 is TGTGCCAGCACCCGATACGCCCGGGACAGGGGGACTGAAGCTTTCTTT. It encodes CASTRYARDRGTEAFF.